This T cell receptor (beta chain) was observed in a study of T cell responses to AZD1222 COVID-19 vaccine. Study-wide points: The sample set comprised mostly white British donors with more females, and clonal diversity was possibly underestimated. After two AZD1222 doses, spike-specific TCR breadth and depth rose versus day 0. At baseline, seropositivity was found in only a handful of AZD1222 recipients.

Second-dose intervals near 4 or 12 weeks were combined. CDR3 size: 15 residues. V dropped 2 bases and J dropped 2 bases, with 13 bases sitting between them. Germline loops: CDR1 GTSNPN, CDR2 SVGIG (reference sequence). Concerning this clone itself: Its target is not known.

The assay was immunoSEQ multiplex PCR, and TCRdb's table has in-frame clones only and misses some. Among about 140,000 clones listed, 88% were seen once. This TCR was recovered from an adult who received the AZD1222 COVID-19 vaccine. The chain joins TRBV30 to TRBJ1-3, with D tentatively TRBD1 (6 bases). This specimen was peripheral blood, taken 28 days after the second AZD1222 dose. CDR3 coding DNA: TGTGCCTGGAGTCGCGCAGGGGCGACTGGAAACACCATATATTTT. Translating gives CAWSRAGATGNTIYF.